Reported below is one T cell receptor beta chain. Its cognate antigen is unknown. These data are taken from a study of regulatory T cells in long-lasting Graves disease. As to time point: newly diagnosed GD, antithyroid drugs for less than 3 months. PBMC-extracted RNA yielded the TCR library. An endocrinology department in Xi'an, China, recruited the patients. iRepertoire HTBI primers and Arm-PCR of CDR3 regions built TCR beta libraries. TCRdb re-derived calls from the multiplex PCR reads in MiXCR, one entry per CDR3 protein. The sample holds about half a million distinct CDR3 sequences, more than 10% seen once. Study findings and constraints: Among the persistent patients, fewer than 3,500 public clonotypes were shared, more than the approximately 1,000 shared among new patients.

This CDR3 region has 12 residues. Per the germline V gene, CDR1 is KGHDR and CDR2 is SFDVKD. Trimming took off 3 bases at V and 6 bases at J, with 5 bases between the two ends. These sequences were also reported in another study, on T cells in Graves' hyperthyroidism and ophthalmopathy.

The clonotype comes from a woman younger than 45 with Graves disease. The rearrangement links TRBV24-1 to TRBJ2-1; D unclear. The sequencing used peripheral blood mononuclear cells (PBMCs), collected at new diagnosis, from a patient treated with antithyroid drugs. The CDR3 DNA follows: TGTGCCACCAGTGATCCTCGCAATGAGCAGTTCTTC. Protein: CATSDPRNEQFF.